The 32 T cell receptor beta chains reported below all come from one sample, sequenced in a study of blood T cell repertoires in COVID-19. The assay was immunoSEQ multiplex PCR, and TCRdb's table has in-frame clones only and misses some. The data hold 350,000 to 450,000 clones, with about nine tenths observed a single time. The source material was PBMCs or T cells enriched from blood (not recorded which). The receptor set was obtained from a middle-aged woman who had been exposed to COVID-19.

The rearrangement uses TRBV9 and TRBJ2-7; D ambiguous. The V and J ends lost 0 bases and 2 bases respectively, with 12 bases between them. This CDR3 region has 15 residues. The germline CDR1 and CDR2 sequences are SGDLS and YYNGEE. CDR3 bases: TGTGCCAGCAGCGTAGATCCAGGCCCAACCTACGAGCAGTACTTC. Protein product: CASSVDPGPTYEQYF.

The rearrangement joins TRBV19 to TRBJ1-6; TRBD1 might be the D (5 bases). The length of the CDR3 is 16 residues. Per germline, CDR1 LNHDA and CDR2 SQIVND (reference sequence). The ends were cut back, 5 bases at V and 6 bases at J, with 17 bases in the middle. The CDR3 reads CASSVTPGLSNSPLHF. CDR3 sequence (DNA): TGTGCCAGTAGTGTAACGCCGGGACTTAGTAATTCACCCCTCCACTTT.

The chain has TRBV3-1 (or the pseudogene TRBV3-2) and TRBJ1-2; the D gene is possibly TRBD1 (6 bases). The germline V gene has CDR1 LGHDT and CDR2 YNNKEL (reference sequence). The CDR3 spans 14 residues. Trimming shortened V by 2 bases and J by 5 bases, and 12 bases separated the two germline ends. Here the CDR3 reads CASSQFQGPYGYTF. Here the CDR3 DNA reads TGTGCCAGCAGCCAATTTCAGGGGCCGTATGGCTACACCTTC.

The chain combines TRBV7-9 with TRBJ2-5; TRBD1 aligns across 10 bases. V trimming: 0 bases; J trimming: 5 bases; junction bases outside the gene matches: 6. This CDR3 contains 16 residues. Germline V gene sequence: CDR1 SEHNR, CDR2 FQNEAQ (reference sequence). The CDR3 is CASSLARGQGRETQYF. In nucleotides, the CDR3 is TGTGCCAGCAGCTTAGCGCGGGGACAGGGGAGGGAGACCCAGTACTTC. Using reference TRBV7-9 and TRBJ2-5 for the parts outside the CDR3, the full variable domain is DTGVSQNPRHKITKRGQNVTFRCDPISEHNRLYWYRQTLGQGPEFLTYFQNEAQLEKSRLLSDRFSAERPKGSFSTLEIQRTEQGDSAMYLCASSLARGQGRETQYFGPGTRLLVL.

The chain combines TRBV7-2 with TRBJ1-4, with TRBD1 identical over 7 bases. The CDR3 extends over 15 amino acids. CDR1 SGHTA and CDR2 FQGNSA come from the germline V gene. V shed 5 bases, J shed 5 bases, and the junction held 8 bases outside the gene matches. The CDR3 region has the DNA TGTGCCAGCAGCCGCAAAACAGGGGACAATGAAAAACTGTTTTTT. This gives the protein CASSRKTGDNEKLFF.

The chain has TRBV11-3 and TRBJ2-5; TRBD2 is a possible D gene (6 bases). Trimming stripped 5 bases from V and 3 bases from J, with 16 bases between. Germline V lookup: CDR1 SGHNT, CDR2 YENEEA. The CDR3 loop spans 15 amino acids. CDR3 coding DNA: TGTGCCAGCAGCCCCGGGGGTGCGGGCAAAGAGACCCAGTACTTC. It specifies CASSPGGAGKETQYF.

In its sample, this clone was seen once. This chain uses TRBV9 with TRBJ2-7, with TRBD2 matching 7 bases. V dropped 2 bases and J dropped 6; count of bases not matched to a gene: 8. Germline CDR1 SGDLS, CDR2 YYNGEE. The CDR3 spans 14 residues. The CDR3 loop reads CASSVGGRNSEQYF. The DNA of the CDR3 is TGTGCCAGCAGCGTTGGCGGGAGAAATAGCGAGCAGTACTTC.

The rearrangement links TRBV29-1 to TRBJ2-1, with a weak D call TRBD1 (6 bases). CDR1 is SQVTM, CDR2 ANQGSEA, per germline. Trimming left V 0 bases short and J 2 bases short, with 11 bases between. The CDR3 runs 15 residues. The CDR3 DNA is TGCAGCGTTGAAGAGGGGGCAGGGGCCTACAATGAGCAGTTCTTC. Protein: CSVEEGAGAYNEQFF.

The rearrangement joins TRBV2 to TRBJ1-6; D perhaps matches TRBD1 (5 bases). CDR1 and CDR2 (germline): SNHLY, FYNNEI. This CDR3 has 15 amino acids. The ends were cut back, 7 bases at V and 7 bases at J, with 17 bases in the middle. The CDR3 nucleotides read TGTGCCAGCACGTCAGGGCGCGGAAAGAATTCACCCCTCCACTTT. This gives the protein CASTSGRGKNSPLHF.

V gene TRBV5-1 combines with J gene TRBJ2-7; D is possibly TRBD1 (7 bases). The CDR3 runs to 12 residues. The germline V and J ends were trimmed by 6 bases and 7 bases, with 14 bases remaining between them. Germline V CDR1 and CDR2: SGHRS, YFSETQ. The CDR3 spells CASTETGREQYF. CDR3 DNA: TGCGCCAGCACCGAGACAGGGAGGGAGCAGTACTTC.

V gene TRBV3-1 (or the pseudogene TRBV3-2) combines with J gene TRBJ1-2; D is unclear. The CDR3 totals 14 residues. V lost 5 bases to trimming and J lost 0 bases, with 10 bases between them. In germline, CDR1 is LGHDT, CDR2 YNNKEL (reference sequence). This chain's CDR3 is CASSIFGANYGYTF. The CDR3 DNA follows: TGTGCCAGCAGCATCTTCGGAGCTAACTATGGCTACACCTTC.

This sequence joins TRBV7-9 and TRBJ1-6; D is unresolved. Trimming shortened V by 4 bases and J by 8 bases, and 6 bases separated the two germline ends. Germline CDR1 SEHNR, CDR2 FQNEAQ (reference sequence). The CDR3 length is 12 residues. CDR3 protein: CASSWADSPLHF. DNA for the CDR3: TGTGCCAGCAGCTGGGCCGATTCACCCCTCCACTTT.

On this clone itself: One end of the junction varies from germline; a read error may be responsible. This rearrangement joins TRBV6-5 to TRBJ1-1, with D possibly matching TRBD1 (6 bases). The CDR3 is 13 residues long. CDR1 is MNHEY, CDR2 SVGAGI, per germline. DNA of the CDR3: TGTGCCAGCAGTTACTCGGGGGCAGGGGCTTCGGTCTTT. Residues: CASSYSGAGASVF.

The V and J genes are TRBV9 and TRBJ1-6; maybe TRBD1 (5 bases). Germline lookup yields CDR1 SGDLS and CDR2 YYNGEE. Trimming removed 0 bases at V and 4 bases at J, with 8 bases between. This CDR3 spans 15 amino acids. CDR3 bases: TGTGCCAGCAGCGTAGACGGGGGTTATAATTCACCCCTCCACTTT. It yields the protein CASSVDGGYNSPLHF.

The chain carries TRBV4-1 and TRBJ1-1, with 11 bases aligning to TRBD1. Per germline, CDR1 MGHRA and CDR2 YSYEKL. Germline trimming cut 2 bases from V and 4 bases from J; bases unmatched to any gene: 9. The CDR3 has 17 amino acids. CDR3 DNA sequence: TGCGCCAGCAGCCAACCCTTTCGGACAGGGGGCGTCACTGAAGCTTTCTTT. This encodes CASSQPFRTGGVTEAFF.

The rearrangement links TRBV6-5 to TRBJ1-2, with D perhaps TRBD1 (5 bases). Per germline, CDR1 MNHEY and CDR2 SVGAGI. This CDR3 is 13 amino acids long. Trimming left V 6 bases short and J 1 base short, with 9 bases between. CDR3 residues: CASRTVSNYGYTF. CDR3 DNA sequence: TGTGCCAGCAGGACAGTTAGTAACTATGGCTACACCTTC.

The chain joins TRBV20-1 to TRBJ1-1; 9 bases line up with TRBD1. Germline CDR1 and CDR2: DFQATT and SNEGSKA (reference sequence). This CDR3 is built from 14 residues. J was trimmed by 5 bases and V by 3 bases; bases with no gene match: 7. The CDR3 DNA sequence: TGCAGTGCTAGTAAGGACAGGGGATCAACTGAAGCTTTCTTT. Residues: CSASKDRGSTEAFF.

The chain couples TRBV5-4 to TRBJ2-2; possibly TRBD2 for D (6 bases). Trimming removed 0 bases at V and 7 bases at J, with 13 bases between. Per the germline V gene, CDR1 is SGHNT and CDR2 is YYREEE (reference sequence). This CDR3 contains 15 residues. The CDR3 DNA is TGTGCCAGCAGCTTGGTAACCGGGGGTAGCGGGGAGCTGTTTTTT. This translates into CASSLVTGGSGELFF.

The rearrangement links TRBV6-1 to TRBJ1-5; tentative D call: TRBD1 (5 bases). Deletions cut 0 bases from V and 9 bases from J, with 15 bases between. From germline, CDR1 is MNHNS and CDR2 SASEGT. The CDR3 totals 15 residues. This CDR3 reads CASSEARMDTPPQHF. CDR3 nucleotide sequence: TGTGCCAGCAGTGAAGCGAGGATGGACACTCCGCCCCAGCATTTT.

The chain links TRBV19 to TRBJ2-3, with unresolved D. In germline, CDR1 is LNHDA, CDR2 SQIVND (reference sequence). CDR3 length equals 16 residues. The ends were cut back, 4 bases at V and 3 bases at J, with 17 bases in the middle. The CDR3 loop reads CASSNGPSFGTDTQYF. DNA for the CDR3: TGTGCCAGTAGTAACGGTCCTTCTTTCGGTACAGATACGCAGTATTTT.

The genes are TRBV11-2 and TRBJ1-1, with a tentative D call TRBD1 (6 bases). The CDR3 has 14 residues. V lost 5 bases to trimming and J lost 1 base, with 11 bases between them. Germline V gives CDR1 SGHAT, CDR2 FQNNGV. The DNA of the CDR3 is TGTGCCAGCAGCGCACAGGGTCGGAACACTGAAGCTTTCTTT. Its protein is CASSAQGRNTEAFF. Full variable domain (remainder filled in from reference TRBV11-2 and TRBJ1-1): EAGVAQSPRYKIIEKRQSVAFWCNPISGHATLYWYQQILGQGPKLLIQFQNNGVVDDSQLPKDRFSAERLKGVDSTLKIQPAKLEDSAVYLCASSAQGRNTEAFFGQGTRLTVV.

This clone was seen once. The CDR3 here is CASVGQGAGGELFF. The CDR3 nucleotides read TGTGCCAGCGTGGGACAGGGGGCGGGCGGGGAGCTGTTTTTT. The chain uses TRBV19 and TRBJ2-2, with TRBD1 identical over 12 bases. The trim removed 9 bases at V and 7 bases at J, leaving 6 bases unmatched. Germline V gene lookup returns CDR1 LNHDA and CDR2 SQIVND (reference sequence). The CDR3 extends over 14 amino acids. Full variable domain (rest looked up from reference TRBV19 and TRBJ2-2): DGGITQSPKYLFRKEGQNVTLSCEQNLNHDAMYWYRQDPGQGLRLIYYSQIVNDFQKGDIAEGYSVSREKKESFPLTVTSAQKNPTAFYLCASVGQGAGGELFFGEGSRLTVL.

The chain couples TRBV25-1 to TRBJ1-6, with 10 bases that match TRBD1. Germline CDR1 and CDR2: MGHDK and SYGVNS. The CDR3 runs 15 residues. The V and J ends lost 3 bases and 8 bases, in that order; junction bases with no gene match: 4. CDR3 nucleotide sequence: TGTGCCAGCAGTGATCCCGGGACAGGGGATTCACCCCTCCACTTT. Its translation: CASSDPGTGDSPLHF.

Concerning this clone: One end of the junction is discordant with germline, which a read error may explain. This CDR3 reads CASSLGTSAHLAKNIQYF. CDR3 DNA: TGTGCTAGCAGCCTCGGGACTAGCGCACACTTAGCCAAAAACATTCAGTACTTC. The chain uses TRBV7-7 and TRBJ2-4; 10 bases line up with TRBD2. The CDR3 runs 18 residues. Germline loops: CDR1 SSHAT, CDR2 FNYEAQ (reference sequence).

This clone was detected a few times. The V and J genes are TRBV10-1 and TRBJ2-7, with 7 bases lining up with TRBD1. V trimming: 5 bases; J trimming: 6 bases; junction bases outside the gene matches: 4. The CDR3 spans 12 residues. Germline V gene sequence: CDR1 WNHNN, CDR2 SYGVQD (reference sequence). CDR3 amino acids: CASSSTGSEQYF. DNA for the CDR3: TGCGCCAGCAGTTCGACAGGGAGCGAGCAGTACTTC.

The rearrangement uses TRBV9 and TRBJ2-3; TRBD1 matches 8 bases. J lost 6 bases, V lost 0 bases, and 6 bases had no gene match. CDR3 length: 15 amino acids. Germline lookup yields CDR1 SGDLS and CDR2 YYNGEE. CDR3 protein: CASSVEGQASDTQYF. DNA for the CDR3: TGTGCCAGCAGCGTAGAGGGACAGGCATCCGATACGCAGTATTTT.

This chain uses TRBV5-1 with TRBJ1-4; tentative D call: TRBD1 (5 bases). Germline V gene sequence: CDR1 SGHRS, CDR2 YFSETQ. The CDR3 sequence is 14 residues long. Trimming removed 2 bases from V and 4 bases from J, with 9 bases in between. CDR3 amino acids: CASSLGVVNEKLFF. The DNA of the CDR3 is TGCGCCAGCAGCTTAGGGGTAGTTAATGAAAAACTGTTTTTT.

The chain combines TRBV10-3 with TRBJ1-3, with D perhaps matching TRBD1 (6 bases). Per the germline V gene, CDR1 is ENHRY and CDR2 is SYGVKD. CDR3 size: 14 residues. V lost 6 bases, J lost 0 bases, and 9 bases lay in between. Written as DNA, the CDR3 is TGTGCCATCAGGAAGGACAGCTCTGGAAACACCATATATTTT. This gives the protein CAIRKDSSGNTIYF.

J is TRBJ1-1 and V is TRBV6-2 or TRBV6-3; D is unresolved. Looked up from germline, CDR1 is MNHEY and CDR2 is SVGEGT. This CDR3 has 14 residues. Trimming left V 5 bases short and J 4 bases short, with 14 bases between. CDR3 in amino acids: CASSPHEGGTEAFF. For the CDR3, the DNA is TGTGCCAGCAGTCCCCACGAGGGTGGCACTGAAGCTTTCTTT.

This rearrangement joins TRBV3-1 (or the pseudogene TRBV3-2) to TRBJ2-7, with D possibly TRBD2 on 6 matching bases. V was cut by 0 bases and J by 3 bases, with 12 bases left in between. The CDR3 loop spans 15 amino acids. Germline values: CDR1 LGHDT, CDR2 YNNKEL (reference sequence). CDR3 protein: CASSQDGGSDYEQYF. The CDR3 DNA is TGTGCCAGCAGCCAAGACGGAGGGAGCGACTACGAGCAGTACTTC.

This chain uses TRBV4-3 with TRBJ2-1; 7 positions agree with TRBD2. Per germline, CDR1 LGHNA and CDR2 YSLEER. The CDR3 loop spans 14 amino acids. V shed 1 base, J shed 8 bases, and the junction held 5 bases outside the gene matches. For the CDR3, the DNA is TGCGCCAGCAGCCAAGGACTAGCTAGGGATGAGCAGTTCTTC. This codes for CASSQGLARDEQFF.

CDR3 sequence: CASSQTSLSSYNEQFF. For the CDR3, the DNA is TGTGCCAGCAGTCAGACTAGCCTAAGCTCCTACAATGAGCAGTTCTTC. The J gene is TRBJ2-1, the V gene TRBV6-4; 7 bases are shared with TRBD2. CDR1 and CDR2 (germline): MRHNA, SNTAGT. J lost 0 bases, V lost 5 bases, and 7 bases had no gene match. This CDR3 contains 16 residues.